This T cell receptor beta chain was sequenced for a study of vaccination effects on CD4 cells after COVID-19. Germline lookup yields CDR1 MGHDK and CDR2 SYGVNS. This CDR3 contains 16 residues. Trimming removed 3 bases from V and 5 bases from J, with 16 bases in between. Clones were read by immunoSEQ multiplex PCR, and TCRdb kept only the in-frame ones, dropping some. Here the sample spans more than 60,000 clones, 70% to 75% being singletons. Following 10 days of culture, CD4+ T cells were isolated. All participants had two doses of either the BNT162b2 or mRNA-1273 vaccine. Half-medium replacement with IL-2 medium occurred on days 3 and 7. This clone appeared once. Its antigen is currently unknown.

This clonotype was sampled from a human donor who received a COVID-19 vaccine. The V and J genes are TRBV25-1 and TRBJ1-4, with unresolved D. Sequencing was performed on CD4+ T cells from PBMCs cultured without peptide, taken after COVID-19 vaccination. This chain's CDR3 is CASSDLGRGGNEKLFF. In DNA form, the CDR3 reads TGTGCCAGCAGTGATCTAGGGCGAGGAGGGAATGAAAAACTGTTTTTT.